This passage covers 6 T cell receptor beta chains from one sample sequenced in a study of CD8 T cells in ankylosing spondylitis. TCRdb called the 5' RACE reads again in MiXCR, with one record for every CDR3 protein. Altogether about 200,000 distinct CDR3 sequences are present, roughly 13% being singletons, with the ten largest covering approximately 15%. Sample: blood, either unsorted or a sorted T cell fraction (not recorded which). These receptors originate from a male donor with ankylosing spondylitis or in good health (not recorded which).

This clonotype came up a few times. This rearrangement joins TRBV29-1 to TRBJ1-1; 7 nucleotides line up with TRBD1. After removal of 7 bases from V and 1 base from J, the junction contained 3 bases not matched to a gene. The CDR3 contains 12 residues. Germline CDR1 is SQVTM and CDR2 is ANQGSEA. CDR3 sequence (DNA): TGCAGCGGCCAGGGGGGGAACACTGAAGCTTTCTTT. It codes for CSGQGGNTEAFF.

The V and J genes are TRBV4-1 and TRBJ2-7, with D unclear. The germline gives CDR1 MGHRA, CDR2 YSYEKL. The CDR3 is 13 amino acids. V dropped 0 bases and J dropped 2 bases, with 5 bases sitting between them. In DNA form, the CDR3 reads TGCGCCAGCAGCCAAGAAGGAACCTACGAGCAGTACTTC. Translated, it gives CASSQEGTYEQYF.

This clonotype was picked up a small number of times. The V call is TRBV29-1, the J call TRBJ2-3, with TRBD1 as a possible D gene (6 bases). V lost 5 bases and J 4 bases, leaving 10 bases between the germline ends. Germline V lookup: CDR1 SQVTM, CDR2 ANQGSEA. This CDR3 is 12 amino acids long. In nucleotides, the CDR3 is TGCAGCGTTCCAGGGGAACCAGATACGCAGTATTTT. The encoded protein is CSVPGEPDTQYF.

V gene TRBV4-1 combines with J gene TRBJ2-3; 8 bases align to TRBD2. Germline V gene data show CDR1 as MGHRA and CDR2 as YSYEKL. The CDR3 spans 16 residues. The trim removed 1 base at V and 3 bases at J, leaving 6 bases unmatched. The CDR3 region has the DNA TGCGCCAGCAGCCAAGTCCCGGGGGGGCTGACAGATACGCAGTATTTT. As protein: CASSQVPGGLTDTQYF.

This clonotype has a handful of counts. CDR3 sequence (DNA): TGCGCCAGCAGCTTGACCAACTCCTACAATGAGCAGTTCTTC. Its translation: CASSLTNSYNEQFF. The rearrangement links TRBV5-1 to TRBJ2-1; D remains unclear. Germline assignment: CDR1 SGHRS and CDR2 YFSETQ. V lost 1 base and J 0 bases, leaving 5 bases between the germline ends. The CDR3 consists of 14 residues.

Ten or more counts support this clonotype. The V and J genes are TRBV11-2 and TRBJ1-1; D may be TRBD1 (6 bases). The V gene lost 1 base and the J gene lost 4 bases, with 10 bases spanning the gap. Germline-derived CDR1 and CDR2 are SGHAT and FQNNGV. The length of the CDR3 is 14 residues. Here the CDR3 DNA reads TGTGCCAGCAGCTTAGCAGGGGCTCTCACTGAAGCTTTCTTT. This gives the protein CASSLAGALTEAFF.